This T cell receptor beta chain was observed in a study of a mutant IDH1 vaccine in newly diagnosed glioma (dated by TCRdb to 2020 to 2022). For the wider study: Of the roughly 30 treated patients, 62.5% were male and about 40% were female, and a mean age of 40.4 years was recorded. Before enrollment, patients had received standard therapy of radiotherapy alone, temozolomide alone, or radiochemotherapy with temozolomide; most received the combination. Peripheral blood samples were drawn at six visits, namely V03 (baseline), V05, V07, V10, V12 and V13. Longitudinal TCRB deep sequencing was performed for 20 to 25 treated patients wherever samples were available for exploratory analyses. The investigation overall reported the following: PBMC samples for TCRB deep sequencing were selected based on availability. Vaccine-induced immune responses across multiple MHC alleles were detected in roughly 94% of patients. It was noted by the authors that analyses of patient blood samples could not be reproduced owing to sample limitations. Pseudoprogression seemed to be unrelated to changes in the top peripheral T cell clonotypes found by TCRB sequencing.

This clone showed up just a few times. Its binding antigen is unknown. It has no much larger one-base neighbor in the sample; base qualities were not kept. Receptor libraries were prepared by the immunoSEQ multiplex PCR assay. Rearranged TCR beta chain sequences were amplified with the hsTCRB Kit following the manufacturer's protocol. TCRB libraries were sequenced on an Illumina MiSeq. The published analysis was carried out like this. The proprietary platform of the kit vendor was used for demultiplexing, trimming and gene mapping. This immuneACCESS table, as held by TCRdb, lists in-frame sequences with V and J called but not all clones. Of the missing ones, under half trace to an unresolved V gene in checked studies; the others have no known cause. That table supplies the V and J calls and clone size; D and trimming were determined from the DNA. The sample table records about 92,000 clones; about 83% of these occur just once. Approximately 7% of the sample lies in the top ten.

What this sample's time point label stands for: baseline, week 1 (first vaccination visit). In the paper's terms, the treatment or condition label means: pre-vaccination baseline after standard-of-care therapy. The donors had newly diagnosed IDH1-mutant astrocytomas of WHO grade 3 or 4 that showed loss of nuclear ATRX. The samples were drawn from NOA16, a multicentre, single-arm, open-label phase I trial in Germany that tested a mutant IDH1 peptide vaccine in humans for the first time. Blood drawn at visit V03 was used as the baseline sample for immunogenicity testing. The DNeasy Blood and Tissue Kit was used to extract genomic DNA from EDTA blood for TCRB sequencing. The germline ends are 15 bases apart after V is trimmed by 5 bases and J by 5 bases. The germline V gene (reference sequence) provides CDR1 LNHDA and CDR2 SQIVND. Spanning cysteine to phenylalanine, the CDR3 consists of 15 amino acids. Left in the record is the CDR3 DNA by itself, 45 bases read in frame from the first base.

The clonotype was recovered from a woman aged 45-60 years with glioma. The V and J segments used are TRBV19 and TRBJ1-4; matching of 5 bases hints at TRBD1 as the D gene. Specimen: PBMCs, collected from a glioma patient treated with radiotherapy, temozolomide or both. Here the CDR3 is given as CASSARGLENEKLFF. In nucleotide form, the sequence is TGTGCCAGTAGTGCCCGGGGACTAGAGAATGAAAAACTGTTTTTT.